The entry that follows covers one T cell receptor beta chain sequence. The antigen is not known. These data are taken from a study of cytomegalovirus exposure and HLA in healthy donors. At the level of the study: An earlier analysis identified 120 million or so unique TCR beta sequences in 150 million to 200 million T cells. Overall study findings and caveats: One variant, a missense change in DCLRE1C, was linked in a later analysis to TCR beta V- and J-gene trimming.

Germline-derived CDR1 and CDR2 are MDHEN and SYDVKM. This CDR3 has 16 residues. V lost 2 bases, J lost 6 bases, and 17 bases lay in between. With 60 Vbeta and 13 Jbeta primers, the PCR was carried out. TCRdb's copy holds only in-frame clones and misses some; the assay was immunoSEQ multiplex PCR. The data contain some 160,000 clones, around 73% of them singletons. The clonotype originates from a man in his sixties in good health and CMV-seronegative. The specimen was PBMCs. J is TRBJ2-4 and V is TRBV28, with a possible D match to TRBD2 (5 bases). Written as DNA, the CDR3 is TGTGCCAGCAGTTTACCCCGGGCCCCGGCGGGAAACATTCAGTACTTC. It codes for CASSLPRAPAGNIQYF.